This TCR beta chain comes out of a study of blood T cells in healthy people across ages. All donors came from Russia, were Caucasian and healthy, and spanned ages roughly 6 to 95. Points on this clonotype: Its matching antigen is unknown.

Study-wide points: Higher naive T cell percentage went strongly together with higher TCR beta diversity.

Alongside a J-beta primer mix, a sample-barcoded 5' primer served in a second PCR lasting 7 to 11 cycles. TCRdb re-derived calls from the 5' RACE reads in MiXCR, one entry per CDR3 protein. The table lists more than 900,000 distinct CDR3 sequences, about 29% of them singletons, with about 10% in the top ten. In addition, the sample was reused for a study of T cells of mothers and their children. This second study says: The study obtained over 8.5 million TCR beta CDR3 reads per mother and 3 million to 3.5 million per child. No T cell clones of persistent microchimeric origin were detected.

What was sequenced was blood. The clonotype originates from a woman between 40 and 55 years old in good health.

CDR3 loop: CASSLDIGASYEQYF. The CDR3, as DNA: TGTGCCAGCAGCTTGGACATAGGGGCCTCCTACGAGCAGTACTTC. The V and J genes are TRBV5-6 and TRBJ2-7, with a tentative D call TRBD1 (5 bases). Germline V gene lookup returns CDR1 SGHDT and CDR2 YYEEEE. This CDR3 is 15 amino acids long. V was cut by 0 bases and J by 0 bases, with 10 bases left in between.